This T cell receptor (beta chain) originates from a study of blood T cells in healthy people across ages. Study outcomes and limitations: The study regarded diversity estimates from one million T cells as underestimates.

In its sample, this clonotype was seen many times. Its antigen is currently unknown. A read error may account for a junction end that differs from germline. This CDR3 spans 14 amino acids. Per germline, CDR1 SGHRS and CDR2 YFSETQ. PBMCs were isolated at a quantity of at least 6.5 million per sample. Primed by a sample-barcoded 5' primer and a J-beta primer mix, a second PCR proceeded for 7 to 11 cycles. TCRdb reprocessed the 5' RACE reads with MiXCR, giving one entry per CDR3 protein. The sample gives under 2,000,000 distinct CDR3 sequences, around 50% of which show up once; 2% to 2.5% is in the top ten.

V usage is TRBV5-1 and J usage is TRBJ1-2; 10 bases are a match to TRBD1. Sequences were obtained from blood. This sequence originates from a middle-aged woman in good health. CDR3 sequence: CASSPGQGSYGYTF. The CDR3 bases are TGTGCCAGCAGCCCGGGACAGGGGAGCTATGGCTACACCTTC.